The source of this TCR beta chain is a study of blood T cells in healthy people across ages. For this clonotype: A much larger clone lies one base from this, so it may be a read error.

Alongside a J-beta primer mix, a sample-barcoded 5' primer served in a second PCR lasting about 6 to 11 cycles. Every molecule of cDNA carried a tag from a template-switch adaptor with 12 random nucleotides. TCRdb re-analysed the 5' RACE reads in MiXCR, keeping a single row per CDR3 protein. Among 780,000 or so distinct CDR3 sequences listed, around 25% were seen once. J was trimmed by 0 bases and V by 5 bases; bases with no gene match: 4. Per the germline V gene, CDR1 is MDHEN and CDR2 is SYDVKM. The CDR3 runs to 15 residues. These same records also appear under a second study, on T cells of mothers and their children. That investigation notes: Study donors consisted of a few healthy Caucasian mothers and their six children. Mothers and children who were related shared slightly more overlap than unrelated pairs, but not significantly more.

The chain recombines TRBV28 with TRBJ2-3, with 8 bases aligning to TRBD2. The specimen sequenced was blood. The receptor was isolated from a boy aged 5-17 years in good health. CDR3 amino acids: CASSLPSGSTDTQYF. CDR3 DNA: TGTGCCAGCAGTCTTCCTAGCGGGAGCACAGATACGCAGTATTTT.